Sequencing of this T cell receptor beta chain was carried out in a study of metastatic and nonmetastatic thyroid tumors. As for the study in general: Comparison of repertoires was carried out across blood and tumor or nodule tissue from malignant and benign thyroid patients. Study findings and constraints: Malignant thyroid tumors reportedly had TCR beta diversity that was significantly higher than in benign nodules, in blood and tumor.

This clone was recorded a few times. Antigen specificity is unknown. Each patient went into thyroid surgery without having received any treatment. TCRdb re-called clones via MiXCR from the PCR reads. The sample shows about 35,000 clones, over 25% of them seen only once. The V and J ends lost 3 bases and 3 bases respectively, with 6 bases between them. The CDR3 totals 13 residues. Per germline, CDR1 LNHDA and CDR2 SQIVND (reference sequence). The chain joins TRBV19 to TRBJ2-1; D gene uncertain. This TCR derives from a female donor with papillary thyroid cancer or a benign thyroid nodule (not recorded which). Some clones in this sample may be carry-over from other donors' samples. The specimen sequenced was blood. CDR3 nucleotides: TGTGCCAGTAGTATCAATTACTACAATGAGCAGTTCTTC. This translates into CASSINYYNEQFF.